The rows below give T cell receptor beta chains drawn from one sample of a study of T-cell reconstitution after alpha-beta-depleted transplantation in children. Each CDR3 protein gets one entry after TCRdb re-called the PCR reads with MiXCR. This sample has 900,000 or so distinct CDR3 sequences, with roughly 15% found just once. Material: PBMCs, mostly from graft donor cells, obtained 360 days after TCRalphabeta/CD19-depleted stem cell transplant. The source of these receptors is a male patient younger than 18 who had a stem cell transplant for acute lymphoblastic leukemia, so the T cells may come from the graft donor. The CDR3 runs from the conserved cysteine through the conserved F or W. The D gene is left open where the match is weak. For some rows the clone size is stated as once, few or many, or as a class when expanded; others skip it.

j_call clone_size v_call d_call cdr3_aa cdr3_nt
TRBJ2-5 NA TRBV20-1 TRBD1 CSASRPPGQGSETQYF TGCAGTGCTAGCCGCCCTCCGGGACAGGGTTCTGAGACCCAGTACTTC
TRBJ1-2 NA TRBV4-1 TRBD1 CASSHQTGPPHNYGYTF TGCGCCAGCAGCCACCAGACAGGGCCCCCCCATAACTATGGCTACACCTTC
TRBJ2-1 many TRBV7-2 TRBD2 CASSLSFVAGGVEQFF TGTGCCAGCAGCTTAAGTTTTGTAGCGGGAGGTGTTGAGCAGTTCTTC
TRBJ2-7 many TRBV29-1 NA CSVEDRPYEQYF TGCAGCGTTGAAGATCGGCCTTACGAGCAGTACTTC
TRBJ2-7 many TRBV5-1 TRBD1 CASSLGQGALEQYF TGCGCCAGCAGCTTGGGACAGGGGGCCCTCGAGCAGTACTTC
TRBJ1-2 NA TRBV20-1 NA CSATPQRYGYTF TGCAGTGCTACCCCTCAGCGATATGGCTACACCTTC
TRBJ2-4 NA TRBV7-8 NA CASSLVGHGSKNIQYF TGTGCCAGCAGCTTAGTGGGACACGGGTCCAAAAACATTCAGTACTTC
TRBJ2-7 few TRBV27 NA CASSSGLPGLYEQYF TGTGCCAGCAGTTCCGGACTACCCGGACTCTACGAGCAGTACTTC
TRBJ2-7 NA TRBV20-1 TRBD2 CSARRSGTYEQYF TGCAGTGCTAGGAGGAGCGGGACCTACGAGCAGTACTTC
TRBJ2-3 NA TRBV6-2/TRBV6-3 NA CASSYAPPAGTDTQYF TGTGCCAGCAGTTACGCCCCCCCAGCAGGCACAGATACGCAGTATTTT
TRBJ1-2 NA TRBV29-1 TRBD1 CSAGGLRDRGIGGYTF TGCAGCGCTGGGGGCCTCCGGGACAGGGGCATTGGGGGCTACACCTTC
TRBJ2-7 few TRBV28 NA CASSLRAYRTYEQYF TGTGCCAGCAGTCTCCGGGCCTATCGGACCTACGAGCAGTACTTC
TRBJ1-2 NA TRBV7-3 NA CASSLTEYSGYTF TGTGCCAGCAGCTTAACGGAGTACTCCGGCTACACCTTC
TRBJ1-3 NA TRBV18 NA CASSPQAGNTIYF TGTGCCAGCTCACCACAGGCGGGAAACACCATATATTTT
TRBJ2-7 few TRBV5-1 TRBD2 CASSIRTSGRAAYEQYF TGCGCCAGCAGCATCAGGACTAGCGGGAGGGCCGCGTACGAGCAGTACTTC